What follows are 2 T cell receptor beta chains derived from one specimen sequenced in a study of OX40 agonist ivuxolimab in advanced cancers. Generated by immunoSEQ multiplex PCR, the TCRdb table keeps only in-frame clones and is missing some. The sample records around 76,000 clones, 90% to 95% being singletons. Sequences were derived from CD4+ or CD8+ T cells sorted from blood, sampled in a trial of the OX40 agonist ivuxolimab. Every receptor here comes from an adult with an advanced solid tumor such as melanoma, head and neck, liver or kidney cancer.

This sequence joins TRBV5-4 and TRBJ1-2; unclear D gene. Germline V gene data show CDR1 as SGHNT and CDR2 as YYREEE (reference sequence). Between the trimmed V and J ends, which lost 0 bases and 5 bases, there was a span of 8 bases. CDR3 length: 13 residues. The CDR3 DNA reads TGTGCCAGCAGCTTGGACAGTCCTTATGGCTACACCTTC. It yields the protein CASSLDSPYGYTF.

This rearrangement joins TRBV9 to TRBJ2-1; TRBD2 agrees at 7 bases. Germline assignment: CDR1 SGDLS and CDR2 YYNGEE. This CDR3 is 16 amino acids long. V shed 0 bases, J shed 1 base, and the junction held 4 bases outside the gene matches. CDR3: CASSVGGGSSYNEQFF. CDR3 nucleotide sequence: TGTGCCAGCAGCGTAGGGGGGGGATCATCCTACAATGAGCAGTTCTTC.